Sequencing of this TCR beta chain was carried out in a study of vaccination and CD4 T cells after COVID-19. Findings and caveats of the study: Median SARS-CoV-2-reactive clonotype numbers rose nonsignificantly, about 20 to 40.

An Oncomine TCR Beta short-read assay was used to sequence the DNA from cultured CD4+ T cells. TCRdb re-called the PCR reads through MiXCR, storing one row per CDR3 protein. Among about 15,000 distinct CDR3 sequences, about 50% were seen once, and the ten largest hold more than 12%. Treatment indicated: roughly 10-day PBMC culture with coronavirus spike peptide pools or control peptides (ViraFEST assay). This clonotype was seen just once. Its specificity is not known. This CDR3 comprises 14 residues. Germline CDR1 reads SSHAT; CDR2 reads FNYEAQ (reference sequence). V was pared by 5 bases and J by 7 bases, with 7 bases of the junction left unmatched.

The source material was CD4+ T cells from blood, cultured in vitro. The gene calls are TRBV7-7 and TRBJ2-1; 8 nucleotides line up with TRBD2. This clonotype was sampled from a human donor who had recovered from COVID-19. The CDR3 nucleotides read TGTGCCAGCAGCCTGACTAGCGCTTCTAATGAGCAGTTCTTC. Its protein is CASSLTSASNEQFF.